Below are 27 T cell receptor beta chains sequenced from a single sample in a study of neurological immune-mediated disorders. TCRdb redid the calling of the 5' RACE reads with MiXCR, one entry per CDR3 protein. The sample comprises 45,000 to 65,000 distinct CDR3 sequences, 7.5% to 9.5% of which are singletons, and 1.9% rests with the top ten. Time point specified: longitudinal time-point 3. Material for sequencing was PBMCs. All receptors derive from a middle-aged woman in good health.

In this sample, this clonotype turned up many times. The V and J genes are TRBV20-1 and TRBJ1-2; the D gene is possibly TRBD1 (5 bases). Trimming removed 4 bases at V and 7 bases at J, with 13 bases between. Germline assignment: CDR1 DFQATT and CDR2 SNEGSKA (reference sequence). The CDR3 covers 12 residues. CDR3 DNA sequence: TGCAGTGCTACACGCGGCAGGGCTGGCTACACCTTC. Protein sequence: CSATRGRAGYTF.

In its sample, this clonotype was seen many times. J is TRBJ2-4 and V is TRBV5-1; D might be TRBD1 (5 bases). This CDR3 region has 15 residues. The germline gives CDR1 SGHRS, CDR2 YFSETQ. Deletions cut 4 bases from V and 8 bases from J, with 19 bases between. The CDR3 nucleotides are TGCGCCAGCAGCCCAGGGAACTCATTGGTGGACATTCAGTACTTC. Amino acid sequence: CASSPGNSLVDIQYF.

The table lists this clonotype with many counts. This chain links TRBV29-1 with TRBJ1-4, with 9 bases aligning to TRBD1. CDR3 length: 13 amino acids. CDR1 is SQVTM, CDR2 ANQGSEA, per germline. With V trimmed by 6 bases and J by 5 bases, 4 bases remained unmatched. This chain's CDR3 is CSVGTGTNEKLFF. In nucleotides, the CDR3 is TGCAGCGTAGGGACAGGGACAAATGAAAAACTGTTTTTT.

Notes on this clonotype: A much larger clone is a single base away; this may be a read error. This sequence joins TRBV12-3 or TRBV12-4 and TRBJ2-6; D unclear. Trimming cost V 5 bases and J 8 bases, with 10 bases left between them. The CDR3 sequence is 13 residues long. CDR3 loop: CASSPHGPNVLTF. The CDR3, as DNA: TGTGCCAGCAGTCCACATGGTCCCAACGTCCTGACTTTC.

In this sample, this clonotype turned up many times. The chain recombines TRBV7-9 with TRBJ1-1; a possible D gene is TRBD1 (5 bases). V was cut by 7 bases and J by 1 base, with 22 bases left in between. This CDR3 region has 17 residues. Germline CDR1 reads SEHNR; CDR2 reads FQNEAQ (reference sequence). CDR3 nucleotide sequence: TGTGCCAGCATCTCTTACCCGGCGGGGCTGGGGAACACTGAAGCTTTCTTT. Its protein is CASISYPAGLGNTEAFF.

This clonotype has at least ten counts. The V gene is TRBV6-2 or TRBV6-3, the J gene TRBJ2-3; 9 bases align to TRBD2. Germline V gives CDR1 MNHEY, CDR2 SVGEGT. The V gene end was trimmed by 2 bases and the J gene end by 1 base; junction bases not matched to a gene: 1. This CDR3 has 15 residues. CDR3 sequence (DNA): TGTGCCAGCAGTTACCGACTAGCGGGCACAGATACGCAGTATTTT. Protein: CASSYRLAGTDTQYF.

This clonotype was recorded many times. Sequence at one end of the junction differs from germline and may be a read error. J is TRBJ2-1 and V is TRBV20-1, with 10 bases that match TRBD2. This CDR3 has 14 amino acids. CDR1 is DFQATT, CDR2 SNEGSKA, per germline (reference sequence). The CDR3 bases are TGCAGTGCTCCGCTAGCGGGAGAAGGGGCCCCTGTTGACTTC. Residues: CSAPLAGEGAPVDF.

In its sample, this clonotype was seen many times. DNA for the CDR3: TGTGCCAGCAGTTCCTGGTCTAACTATGGCTACACCTTC. Translated, it gives CASSSWSNYGYTF. V usage is TRBV27 and J usage is TRBJ1-2, with D unresolved. This CDR3 is built from 13 residues. CDR1 is MNHEY, CDR2 SMNVEV, per germline (reference sequence). V lost 4 bases and J 0 bases, leaving 6 bases between the germline ends.

In its sample, this clonotype was seen many times. The rearrangement uses TRBV6-2 or TRBV6-3 and TRBJ2-1, with TRBD2 identical over 9 bases. There are 17 residues in the CDR3. The trim removed 3 bases at V and 5 bases at J, leaving 11 bases unmatched. Germline lookup yields CDR1 MNHEY and CDR2 SVGEGT. In DNA form, the CDR3 reads TGTGCCAGCAGTTATTCCTTTCTAGCGGGACTAGACAATGAGCAGTTCTTC. Protein product: CASSYSFLAGLDNEQFF.

This chain uses TRBV3-1 with TRBJ1-5; D unclear. The V gene lost 1 base and the J gene lost 7 bases, with 8 bases spanning the gap. Per germline, CDR1 LGHDT and CDR2 YNNKEL (reference sequence). The CDR3 totals 13 residues. The CDR3 reads CASSQAGNQPQHF. The CDR3, as DNA: TGTGCCAGCAGCCAAGCAGGTAACCAGCCCCAGCATTTT.

Regarding this clonotype: This could be a read error, since a much larger clone is one nucleotide away. The chain uses TRBV6-2 or TRBV6-3 and TRBJ1-1; the D is unclear. The CDR3 sequence is 12 residues long. Per germline, CDR1 MNHEY and CDR2 SVGEGT. The V gene lost 11 bases and the J gene lost 0 bases, with 10 bases spanning the gap. In DNA form, the CDR3 reads TGTGCCTGCGGCCAGTTGAACACTGAAGCTTTCTTT. Translation: CACGQLNTEAFF.

This clonotype was counted ten times or more. Written as DNA, the CDR3 is TGTGCCAGCAGCCCTCTTGGGAACACGCAGTATTTT. Its translation: CASSPLGNTQYF. The rearrangement uses TRBV6-1 and TRBJ2-3; no clear D. The CDR3 has 12 amino acids. Germline CDR1 is MNHNS and CDR2 is SASEGT. Trimming took off 6 bases at V and 9 bases at J, with 13 bases between the two ends.

Ten or more counts support this clonotype. The chain carries TRBV5-1 and TRBJ2-7; TRBD2 aligns across 11 bases. There are 17 residues in the CDR3. V dropped 4 bases and J dropped 7; count of bases not matched to a gene: 16. Germline V CDR1 and CDR2: SGHRS, YFSETQ. The CDR3: CASSVELAGAGRLEQYF. DNA of the CDR3: TGCGCCAGCAGCGTGGAACTAGCGGGGGCCGGCCGACTGGAGCAGTACTTC.

This clonotype was seen at least ten times. The rearrangement uses TRBV7-8 and TRBJ2-7; the match to TRBD2 covers 13 bases. The germline gives CDR1 SGHVS, CDR2 FQNEAQ. There are 16 residues in the CDR3. Unmatched junction bases numbered 9, after V lost 5 bases and J lost 5 bases. CDR3 residues: CASSPYRLAGGHEQYF. The CDR3 coding sequence is TGTGCCAGCAGCCCTTACCGACTAGCGGGAGGCCACGAGCAGTACTTC.

This clonotype has at least ten counts. The chain combines TRBV7-8 with TRBJ1-5; 8 bases match TRBD1. The CDR3 has 17 residues. Germline assignment: CDR1 SGHVS and CDR2 FQNEAQ. V was pared by 0 bases and J by 1 base, with 5 bases of the junction left unmatched. The CDR3 DNA sequence: TGTGCCAGCAGCTTAGCTCCTGACAGGGGCAGCAATCAGCCCCAGCATTTT. Translating it yields CASSLAPDRGSNQPQHF. Full variable domain (missing parts from reference TRBV7-8 and TRBJ1-5): GAGVSQSPRYKVAKRGQDVALRCDPISGHVSLFWYQQALGQGPEFLTYFQNEAQLDKSGLPSDRFFAERPEGSVSTLKIQRTQQEDSAVYLCASSLAPDRGSNQPQHFGDGTRLSIL.

This clonotype was seen at least ten times. This chain's CDR3 is CSVALSYEQYF. CDR3 DNA sequence: TGCAGCGTTGCACTCTCCTACGAGCAGTACTTC. The genes are TRBV29-1 and TRBJ2-7; no reliable D call. This CDR3 has 11 amino acids. Germline values: CDR1 SQVTM, CDR2 ANQGSEA. V dropped 4 bases and J dropped 0 bases, with 4 bases sitting between them.

The sample holds many counts of this clonotype. The rearrangement uses TRBV27 and TRBJ2-6; the D gene is possibly TRBD2 (6 bases). The V gene's germline CDR1 is MNHEY and CDR2 SMNVEV (reference sequence). V lost 5 bases, J lost 4 bases, and 12 bases lay in between. This CDR3 comprises 15 residues. This chain's CDR3 is CASSLWGDGANVLTF. In nucleotides, the CDR3 is TGTGCCAGCAGTCTCTGGGGGGACGGGGCCAACGTCCTGACTTTC.

The gene calls are TRBV29-1 and TRBJ1-1; D is ambiguous. Per germline, CDR1 SQVTM and CDR2 ANQGSEA. The CDR3 extends over 13 amino acids. V dropped 8 bases and J dropped 3 bases, with 16 bases sitting between them. The CDR3 coding sequence is TGCAGCTCCGCGCGACGGGCGGACACTGAAGCTTTCTTT. Protein: CSSARRADTEAFF.

This clonotype was seen at least ten times. This chain joins TRBV3-1 and TRBJ2-1; weak D call: TRBD1 (5 bases). Trimming removed 0 bases from V and 5 bases from J, with 11 bases in between. Germline V gives CDR1 LGHDT, CDR2 YNNKEL (reference sequence). The CDR3 consists of 15 residues. CDR3 sequence reads: CASSQDPPRDNEQFF. As DNA, the CDR3 is TGTGCCAGCAGCCAAGATCCCCCCAGGGACAATGAGCAGTTCTTC.

This clonotype occurred many times. The V call is TRBV6-6, the J call TRBJ1-1, with TRBD1 as a possible D gene (6 bases). In germline, CDR1 is MNHNY, CDR2 SVGAGI (reference sequence). V was cut by 7 bases and J by 5 bases, with 14 bases left in between. The CDR3 covers 13 residues. The CDR3 sequence is CASTGGGRTEAFF. The DNA for the CDR3 is TGTGCCAGCACCGGCGGGGGGCGGACTGAAGCTTTCTTT.

This clonotype was seen ten or more times. The chain employs TRBV5-1 and TRBJ2-7; TRBD2 matches 7 bases. Germline CDR1 SGHRS, CDR2 YFSETQ. Trimming at V came to 3 bases and at J to 2 bases, leaving 14 bases not matched to a gene. The CDR3 length is 17 residues. The CDR3 nucleotides are TGCGCCAGCAGCTGGCGGGGAGGGAAGGTGTTCACCTACGAGCAGTACTTC. This sequence encodes CASSWRGGKVFTYEQYF.

This clonotype came up many times. This rearrangement joins TRBV20-1 to TRBJ2-7; TRBD1 matches at 7 bases. V shed 5 bases, J shed 3 bases, and the junction held 10 bases outside the gene matches. CDR1 is DFQATT, CDR2 SNEGSKA, per germline (reference sequence). The CDR3 has 14 residues. CDR3 DNA: TGCAGTGCTCCTCGGCCACAGGGGAGCTACGAGCAGTACTTC. Amino acids: CSAPRPQGSYEQYF.

This clonotype was counted ten times or more. The chain has TRBV4-3 and TRBJ2-1; TRBD2 matches 7 bases. Germline V lookup: CDR1 LGHNA, CDR2 YSLEER. Losses at the gene ends were 0 bases for V and 3 bases for J; bases not matched to a gene: 8. The CDR3 runs to 17 residues. In nucleotides, the CDR3 is TGCGCCAGCAGCCAAGACGCCCGGCCGGGAGGCTACAATGAGCAGTTCTTC. Translated: CASSQDARPGGYNEQFF.

As concerns this clonotype: At one end, the junction sequence differs from germline, possibly due to a read error. V usage is TRBV12-3 or TRBV12-4 and J usage is TRBJ2-1, with 7 bases identical to TRBD1. The CDR3 runs 11 residues. This CDR3 reads CASSFSGQRVF. Written as DNA, the CDR3 is TGTGCCAGCAGTTTCTCGGGACAGAGGGTCTTC.

This clonotype was observed many times. The V call is TRBV7-2, the J call TRBJ2-2; 8 positions match TRBD1. J lost 7 bases, V lost 5 bases, and 9 bases had no gene match. The CDR3 contains 15 residues. Germline CDR1 SGHTA, CDR2 FQGNSA. The CDR3 reads CASSPQGQGHGELFF. CDR3 DNA sequence: TGTGCCAGCAGCCCCCAAGGACAGGGCCACGGGGAGCTGTTTTTT.

This clonotype was seen at least ten times. This sequence joins TRBV20-1 and TRBJ2-1; D remains ambiguous. Per germline, CDR1 DFQATT and CDR2 SNEGSKA (reference sequence). Trimming cost V 3 bases and J 0 bases, with 9 bases left between them. The CDR3 has 14 residues. CDR3 coding DNA: TGCAGTGCTAGGAGGCGGAGCTCCTACAATGAGCAGTTCTTC. It encodes CSARRRSSYNEQFF.

This clonotype was observed at least ten times. The chain uses TRBV29-1 and TRBJ1-2; 8 bases are shared with TRBD1. The germline V gene has CDR1 SQVTM and CDR2 ANQGSEA. The CDR3 is 14 residues long. V shed 6 bases, J shed 8 bases, and the junction held 14 bases outside the gene matches. The CDR3 loop reads CSVQGGGGAIGYTF. The CDR3 nucleotides are TGCAGCGTACAGGGGGGGGGTGGAGCGATCGGCTACACCTTC.